This TCR beta chain appears in the sequencing data of a study of cytomegalovirus exposure and HLA in healthy donors. PCR employed 60 Vbeta and 13 Jbeta primers. Assay: immunoSEQ multiplex PCR; the TCRdb copy retains only in-frame clones and omits some. The sample yields about 130,000 clones, roughly 79% seen once. Details on this clone: Its antigen is currently unknown.

Study conclusions and caveats: TCR beta chains numbering 164 were designated cytomegalovirus-associated. Several of the most significant clusters appeared, in a later analysis, to be linked to common viral pathogens. For most subjects, TCR beta sequences were reported to predict HLA-A and HLA-B alleles with accuracy.

The ends lost 0 bases at V and 7 bases at J; junction bases unmatched: 10. From germline, CDR1 is SGHRS and CDR2 YFSETQ. This CDR3 spans 16 amino acids. The sequenced sample consisted of PBMCs. The TCR originated in a man younger than 30 in good health and CMV-seronegative. The rearrangement links TRBV5-1 to TRBJ1-1, with TRBD1 identical over 9 bases. CDR3 in amino acids: CASSLAAGQGTLEAFF. In nucleotides, the CDR3 is TGCGCCAGCAGCTTGGCCGCGGGACAGGGAACTCTTGAAGCTTTCTTT.